The 10 T cell receptor beta chains below were found in one sample sequenced in a study of T cell responses to AZD1222 COVID-19 vaccine listed by TCRdb under 2021. Library method: the immunoSEQ multiplex PCR assay. TCRdb mirrors the immuneACCESS table, restricted to in-frame sequences. Some clones are absent from its copies; in checked studies, under half trace to an unresolved V gene, and the reason for the others is unknown. The sample yields some 92,000 clones; about 91% were counted once. The ten largest clones take up about 7.5% of the sample. The sample's time point, from its label and the paper: baseline before first vaccination. This material consisted of peripheral blood, taken on day 0 of AZD1222 vaccination. The receptors shown here come from an adult in good health.

This chain connects TRBV5-1 to TRBJ1-1, with 9 bases identical to TRBD1. This CDR3 is 16 amino acids long. The germline CDR1 and CDR2 sequences are SGHRS and YFSETQ. J was trimmed by 3 bases and V by 4 bases; bases with no gene match: 10. Here the CDR3 reads CASSPRTGAGDTEAFF. Here the CDR3 DNA reads TGCGCCAGCAGCCCTCGGACAGGGGCGGGGGACACTGAAGCTTTCTTT.

The CDR3 DNA reads as TGTGCCAGTAGTAGGGGCGGGGGCTCCTACGAGCAGTACTTC. It specifies CASSRGGGSYEQYF. The chain carries TRBV19 and TRBJ2-7, with 7 bases that match TRBD2. V trimming: 4 bases; J trimming: 0 bases; junction bases outside the gene matches: 3. The germline CDR1 and CDR2 sequences are LNHDA and SQIVND (reference sequence). The CDR3 is 14 residues long.

This clone is a singleton in its sample. The gene calls are TRBV11-1 and TRBJ1-2, with 9 bases lining up with TRBD1. The trim removed 5 bases at V and 2 bases at J, leaving 3 bases unmatched. The CDR3 loop spans 14 amino acids. Germline CDR1 and CDR2: SGHAT and FQDESV (reference sequence). For the CDR3, the DNA is TGTGCCAGCAGCCCAGGACAGGGGAACTATGGCTACACCTTC. This codes for CASSPGQGNYGYTF.

CDR3 DNA sequence: TGTGCCATCAAAACAGGGGAAGGATATGGCTACACCTTC. It encodes CAIKTGEGYGYTF. The chain recombines TRBV19 with TRBJ1-2; 7 bases map to TRBD1. CDR3 length equals 13 residues. CDR1 is LNHDA and CDR2 is SQIVND in the germline V gene (reference sequence). V lost 10 bases and J lost 5; bases outside the gene matches: 10.

This clone was picked up a small number of times. V gene TRBV18 combines with J gene TRBJ1-2, with D tentatively TRBD1 (6 bases). V was trimmed by 0 bases and J by 5 bases, leaving 10 bases between them. This CDR3 contains 14 residues. Germline loops: CDR1 KGHSH, CDR2 LQKENI. DNA for the CDR3: TGTGCCAGCTCACCACCGGCCCAGGGGTATGGCTACACCTTC. It translates to CASSPPAQGYGYTF.

The chain combines TRBV19 with TRBJ2-7; D possibly uses TRBD1 or TRBD2 (5 bases each). From germline, CDR1 is LNHDA and CDR2 SQIVND (reference sequence). V was clipped by 10 bases and J by 6 bases, with 22 bases between them. This CDR3 contains 14 residues. The CDR3, as DNA: TGTGCCACCACACCCGGGACCGTACACGGCGAGCAGTACTTC. Protein product: CATTPGTVHGEQYF.

J is TRBJ2-7 and V is TRBV6-2 or TRBV6-3; 7 nucleotides align to TRBD1. This CDR3 has 15 residues. CDR1 is MNHEY, CDR2 SVGEGT, per germline. Trimming removed 6 bases from V and 0 bases from J; junction bases left unmatched: 8. CDR3 in DNA: TGTGCCAGCAGCGAACAGGGGTCCTACTCCTACGAGCAGTACTTC. Translation: CASSEQGSYSYEQYF.

The rearrangement links TRBV18 to TRBJ2-1, with 9 positions matching TRBD2. The CDR3 has 15 residues. CDR1 is KGHSH and CDR2 is LQKENI in the germline V gene. Trimming cost V 6 bases and J 5 bases; bases outside gene matches: 8. Here the CDR3 DNA reads TGTGCCAGCTCGCCCGGGACTAGCAGTAACAATGAGCAGTTCTTC. It encodes CASSPGTSSNNEQFF. The whole variable domain, filled in from reference TRBV18 and TRBJ2-1, reads NAGVMQNPRHLVRRRGQEARLRCSPMKGHSHVYWYRQLPEEGLKFMVYLQKENIIDESGMPKERFSAEFPKEGPSILRIQQVVRGDSAAYFCASSPGTSSNNEQFFGPGTRLTVL.

The V and J genes are TRBV27 and TRBJ2-1; 8 nucleotides align to TRBD1. Per the germline V gene, CDR1 is MNHEY and CDR2 is SMNVEV (reference sequence). The CDR3 spans 15 residues. The trim removed 6 bases at V and 0 bases at J, leaving 4 bases unmatched. The CDR3 DNA follows: TGTGCCAGCAGGGATCAGGGGGCCTCCTACAATGAGCAGTTCTTC. Its protein is CASRDQGASYNEQFF.

This clone has just one count. The rearrangement uses TRBV18 and TRBJ2-3, with TRBD1 matching over 7 bases. Trimming took 1 base from V and 1 from J; bases not matched to a gene: 8. Per germline, CDR1 KGHSH and CDR2 LQKENI. The CDR3 sequence is 17 residues long. The CDR3 spells CASSPRAQGWGTDTQYF. CDR3 bases: TGTGCCAGCTCACCACGAGCACAGGGGTGGGGCACAGATACGCAGTATTTT.